The TCR beta chain under discussion was sequenced for a study of blood T cells in healthy people across ages. This clonotype was seen a handful of times. CDR1 is SGHRS and CDR2 is YFSETQ in the germline V gene. The length of the CDR3 is 15 residues. The V and J ends lost 0 bases and 8 bases respectively, with 17 bases between them. Primers used in a second PCR of roughly 6 to 12 cycles were a sample-barcoded 5' primer and a J-beta primer mix. TCRdb used MiXCR to reprocess the 5' RACE reads, holding one entry per CDR3 protein. The sample carries 1,300,000 or so distinct CDR3 sequences, approximately 59% recorded once.

Sequencing input: blood. This receptor was identified in a man younger than 30 in good health. The V gene is TRBV5-1, the J gene TRBJ1-2; D may be TRBD1 (5 bases). The CDR3 loop reads CASSLGQPAPYGYTF. The CDR3 DNA reads as TGCGCCAGCAGCTTGGGACAGCCAGCGCCCTACGGCTACACCTTC. Variable domain in full (rest from reference TRBV5-1 and TRBJ1-2): KAGVTQTPRYLIKTRGQQVTLSCSPISGHRSVSWYQQTPGQGLQFLFEYFSETQRNKGNFPGRFSGRQFSNSRSEMNVSTLELGDSALYLCASSLGQPAPYGYTFGSGTRLTVV.